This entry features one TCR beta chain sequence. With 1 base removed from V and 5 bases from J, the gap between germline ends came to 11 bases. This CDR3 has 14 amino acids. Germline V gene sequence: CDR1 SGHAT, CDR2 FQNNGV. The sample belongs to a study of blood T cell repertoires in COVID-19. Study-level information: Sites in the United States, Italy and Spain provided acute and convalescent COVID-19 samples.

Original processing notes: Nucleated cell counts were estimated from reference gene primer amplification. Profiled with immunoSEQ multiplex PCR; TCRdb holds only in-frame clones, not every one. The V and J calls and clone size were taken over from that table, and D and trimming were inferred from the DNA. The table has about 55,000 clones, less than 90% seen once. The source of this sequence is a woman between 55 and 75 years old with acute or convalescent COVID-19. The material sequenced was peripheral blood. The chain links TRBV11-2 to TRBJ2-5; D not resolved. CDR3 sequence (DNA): TGTGCCAGCAGCTTAGGGCCTGCAGGCGAGACCCAGTACTTC. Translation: CASSLGPAGETQYF.